These 32 T cell receptor beta chains were sequenced from one sample in a study of shared clonotypes between healthy human individuals. Positive CCR7 selection of CD45RO-negative cells yielded the naive CD8 cells, and terminally differentiated effector memory CD45RA+ cells were excluded. Some clones are missing from TCRdb's copy, which holds only in-frame ones; the method was immunoSEQ multiplex PCR. Counted here are 550,000 to 750,000 clones, 92% occurring once; the ten biggest clones make up approximately 24%. The sample was naive CD8+ T cells sorted from blood. The receptors derive from a man aged 25 to 40 in good health.

V gene TRBV7-9 combines with J gene TRBJ1-1; TRBD1 matches at 7 bases. This CDR3 comprises 17 residues. Germline V gene data show CDR1 as SEHNR and CDR2 as FQNEAQ (reference sequence). With V trimmed by 1 base and J by 1 base, 9 bases remained unmatched. CDR3 residues: CASSLGGDRPTNTEAFF. CDR3 nucleotide sequence: TGTGCCAGCAGCTTAGGAGGGGACAGACCCACGAACACTGAAGCTTTCTTT.

The chain has TRBV6-4 and TRBJ2-3; 10 positions match TRBD1. The germline V gene has CDR1 MRHNA and CDR2 SNTAGT. Trimming cost V 3 bases and J 9 bases; bases outside gene matches: 12. The CDR3 extends over 16 amino acids. The CDR3 sequence is CASSDGLGTGAMTQYF. The CDR3 DNA reads TGTGCCAGCAGTGATGGGCTAGGGACAGGGGCGATGACGCAGTATTTT.

The chain joins TRBV27 to TRBJ1-5; 7 positions match TRBD1. V lost 8 bases and J lost 6; bases outside the gene matches: 10. Germline CDR1 and CDR2: MNHEY and SMNVEV (reference sequence). The CDR3 is made up of 14 amino acids. This CDR3 is CASSRGAGGQPQHF. The CDR3 DNA reads as TGTGCCAGCTCGCGGGGGGCAGGGGGTCAGCCCCAGCATTTT.

Remarks on this clone: This specimen includes other DNA sequences encoding the same CDR3. This chain uses TRBV28 with TRBJ2-7; D is uncertain. The germline V and J ends were trimmed by 2 bases and 5 bases, with 4 bases remaining between them. Germline V gene data show CDR1 as MDHEN and CDR2 as SYDVKM. This CDR3 comprises 11 residues. As DNA, the CDR3 is TGTGCCAGCAGTTTAATAAACGAGCAGTACTTC. As protein: CASSLINEQYF.

As for this clone: Distinct nucleotide sequences in the sample also encode this CDR3. J is TRBJ2-1 and V is TRBV11-2; D unresolved. Germline CDR1 is SGHAT and CDR2 is FQNNGV. Deletions cut 0 bases from V and 8 bases from J, with 5 bases between. The CDR3 covers 12 residues. Written as DNA, the CDR3 is TGTGCCAGCAGCTTAGATCTTGATGAGCAGTTCTTC. It yields the protein CASSLDLDEQFF. The full variable domain, with the rest looked up from reference TRBV11-2 and TRBJ2-1, is EAGVAQSPRYKIIEKRQSVAFWCNPISGHATLYWYQQILGQGPKLLIQFQNNGVVDDSQLPKDRFSAERLKGVDSTLKIQPAKLEDSAVYLCASSLDLDEQFFGPGTRLTVL.

This sequence joins TRBV9 and TRBJ1-4, with 8 bases aligning to TRBD1. The germline gives CDR1 SGDLS, CDR2 YYNGEE. V lost 0 bases to trimming and J lost 7 bases; unmatched junction nucleotides: 5. CDR3 length: 15 amino acids. This chain's CDR3 is CASSVAGTGGEKLFF. The CDR3, as DNA: TGTGCCAGCAGCGTAGCTGGGACAGGAGGTGAAAAACTGTTTTTT.

The rearrangement uses TRBV13 and TRBJ1-1; no definite D call. V dropped 6 bases and J dropped 4 bases, with 9 bases sitting between them. The CDR3 contains 12 residues. Germline V gene sequence: CDR1 PRHDT, CDR2 FYEKMQ (reference sequence). This CDR3 is CASSFLATEAFF. Written as DNA, the CDR3 is TGTGCCAGCAGTTTCCTCGCCACTGAAGCTTTCTTT. Together with reference TRBV13 and TRBJ1-1, the CDR3 gives the full variable domain: AAGVIQSPRHLIKEKRETATLKCYPIPRHDTVYWYQQGPGQDPQFLISFYEKMQSDKGSIPDRFSAQQFSDYHSELNMSSLELGDSALYFCASSFLATEAFFGQGTRLTVV.

This clone was seen once. The V and J genes are TRBV27 and TRBJ1-1, with D possibly matching TRBD1 (6 bases). With 5 bases removed from V and 0 bases from J, the gap between germline ends came to 13 bases. The CDR3 has 15 amino acids. Germline CDR1 MNHEY, CDR2 SMNVEV (reference sequence). As DNA, the CDR3 is TGTGCCAGCAGTGGGGGGGCAATCCTGAACACTGAAGCTTTCTTT. Encoded protein: CASSGGAILNTEAFF.

The rearrangement links TRBV5-6 to TRBJ1-2; no clear D. The CDR3 contains 15 residues. CDR1 is SGHDT and CDR2 is YYEEEE in the germline V gene. Trimming removed 5 bases at V and 2 bases at J, with 16 bases between. The chain's CDR3 is CASRLETQLNYGYTF. The CDR3 nucleotides read TGTGCCAGCAGACTAGAGACACAACTAAACTATGGCTACACCTTC.

The genes are TRBV7-9 and TRBJ2-7, with D unclear. The germline V gene has CDR1 SEHNR and CDR2 FQNEAQ (reference sequence). Trimming removed 5 bases from V and 5 bases from J, with 10 bases in between. The length of the CDR3 is 12 residues. In DNA form, the CDR3 reads TGTGCCAGCAGCAGTCAGACGGACGAGCAGTACTTC. Residues: CASSSQTDEQYF.

The chain joins TRBV27 to TRBJ2-3; D call uncertain. The CDR3 contains 13 residues. Germline CDR1 and CDR2: MNHEY and SMNVEV (reference sequence). Trimming removed 0 bases at V and 2 bases at J, with 3 bases between. As DNA, the CDR3 is TGTGCCAGCAGTTTATCTCTCACAGATACGCAGTATTTT. Encoded protein: CASSLSLTDTQYF.

The chain links TRBV2 to TRBJ2-4, with unresolved D. Per the germline V gene, CDR1 is SNHLY and CDR2 is FYNNEI. CDR3 size: 16 residues. Trimming took off 4 bases at V and 5 bases at J, with 18 bases between the two ends. This CDR3 is CASSGNYQQTQNIQYF. The CDR3 DNA sequence: TGTGCCAGCAGTGGAAACTACCAACAGACCCAAAACATTCAGTACTTC.

The chain uses TRBV27 and TRBJ2-7, with D possibly TRBD1 on 6 matching bases. The CDR3 covers 15 residues. V was clipped by 3 bases and J by 1 base, with 13 bases between them. Germline CDR1 MNHEY, CDR2 SMNVEV (reference sequence). The CDR3 loop reads CASSLSLTGSYEQYF. The CDR3 bases are TGTGCCAGCAGTTTGTCTCTAACAGGGTCCTACGAGCAGTACTTC.

The CDR3 protein is CASSPPGLRGWSEAFF. CDR3 in DNA: TGTGCCAGCAGCCCCCCAGGTTTAAGGGGGTGGTCTGAAGCTTTCTTT. The V and J genes are TRBV14 and TRBJ1-1; D might be TRBD1 (6 bases). Trimming took 4 bases from V and 6 from J, leaving 21 bases between them. This CDR3 region has 16 residues. CDR1 and CDR2 from the germline V gene are SGHDN and FVKESK. Drawing the rest from reference TRBV14 and TRBJ1-1, the complete variable domain is EAGVTQFPSHSVIEKGQTVTLRCDPISGHDNLYWYRRVMGKEIKFLLHFVKESKQDESGMPNNRFLAERTGGTYSTLKVQPAELEDSGVYFCASSPPGLRGWSEAFFGQGTRLTVV.

This chain connects TRBV7-6 to TRBJ1-4; the D gene is possibly TRBD1 (5 bases). This CDR3 spans 14 amino acids. V lost 4 bases and J 11 bases, leaving 17 bases between the germline ends. From germline, CDR1 is SGHVS and CDR2 FNYEAQ. For the CDR3, the DNA is TGTGCCAGCAGCTCTACCGGGGCAGGCGGTAAACTGTTTTTT. Translated, it gives CASSSTGAGGKLFF.

The rearrangement uses TRBV9 and TRBJ1-4; TRBD1 is a possible D gene (6 bases). Germline V gives CDR1 SGDLS, CDR2 YYNGEE. The CDR3 runs to 15 residues. The ends were cut back, 4 bases at V and 1 base at J, with 11 bases in the middle. The CDR3 bases are TGTGCCAGCAGCTCCGAGGGGGTAACTAATGAAAAACTGTTTTTT. The encoded protein is CASSSEGVTNEKLFF.

The rearrangement joins TRBV7-9 to TRBJ1-4; D is undetermined. This CDR3 contains 15 residues. Germline loops: CDR1 SEHNR, CDR2 FQNEAQ (reference sequence). V was clipped by 4 bases and J by 7 bases, with 16 bases between them. The CDR3 reads CASSSTVFRSEKLFF. As DNA, the CDR3 is TGTGCCAGCAGCTCGACGGTTTTTCGGAGTGAAAAACTGTTTTTT. Full variable domain (missing parts from reference TRBV7-9 and TRBJ1-4): DTGVSQNPRHKITKRGQNVTFRCDPISEHNRLYWYRQTLGQGPEFLTYFQNEAQLEKSRLLSDRFSAERPKGSFSTLEIQRTEQGDSAMYLCASSSTVFRSEKLFFGSGTQLSVL.

A few counts support this clone. The gene calls are TRBV21-1 and TRBJ1-5. TRBV21-1 is a documented pseudogene. The CDR3 length is 13 residues. In DNA form, the CDR3 reads TGTGCCAGCAGCTCCCTTCCCAATCAGCCCCAGCATTTT. Translation gives CASSSLPNQPQHF.

The V and J genes are TRBV11-2 and TRBJ2-2; 8 nucleotides line up with TRBD2. The CDR3 spans 14 residues. The V segment lost 1 base and the J segment 8 bases; nucleotides outside the gene matches: 3. From germline, CDR1 is SGHAT and CDR2 FQNNGV. The CDR3 DNA reads TGTGCCAGCAGCTTAGGTGGGACTAGTGGGGAGCTGTTTTTT. Protein: CASSLGGTSGELFF.

This chain links TRBV7-9 with TRBJ1-3; D uncertain. The ends were cut back, 1 base at V and 2 bases at J, with 9 bases in the middle. Germline assignment: CDR1 SEHNR and CDR2 FQNEAQ (reference sequence). The CDR3 runs 15 residues. The CDR3: CASSLVRGPGNTIYF. The CDR3 coding sequence is TGTGCCAGCAGCTTAGTACGGGGTCCTGGAAACACCATATATTTT.

The chain recombines TRBV27 with TRBJ2-3; D uncertain. The CDR3 runs to 15 residues. V was pared by 0 bases and J by 0 bases, with 7 bases between. The germline gives CDR1 MNHEY, CDR2 SMNVEV (reference sequence). The CDR3 DNA follows: TGTGCCAGCAGTTTATCCTTTTCGAGCACAGATACGCAGTATTTT. Translated, it gives CASSLSFSSTDTQYF.

The genes are TRBV4-1 and TRBJ2-3; 8 bases line up with TRBD1. The CDR3 loop spans 15 amino acids. Trimming removed 2 bases from V and 1 base from J; junction bases left unmatched: 2. Germline CDR1 is MGHRA and CDR2 is YSYEKL. CDR3 amino acids: CASSQMTGGTDTQYF. For the CDR3, the DNA is TGCGCCAGCAGCCAAATGACAGGGGGCACAGATACGCAGTATTTT.

The chain recombines TRBV27 with TRBJ2-7; D unresolved. The CDR3 has 15 residues. Trimming took 4 bases from V and 0 from J, leaving 13 bases between them. Per the germline V gene, CDR1 is MNHEY and CDR2 is SMNVEV (reference sequence). This CDR3 is CASSSLWAPSYEQYF. CDR3 in DNA: TGTGCCAGCAGTTCCCTGTGGGCCCCCTCCTACGAGCAGTACTTC.

Details on this clone: This sample also contains other DNA sequences that code for the same CDR3. The genes are TRBV7-9 and TRBJ2-7; D is unresolved. The CDR3 length is 11 residues. V lost 3 bases and J lost 4, with 4 bases in between. Germline V gives CDR1 SEHNR, CDR2 FQNEAQ (reference sequence). This chain's CDR3 is CASSLSYEQYF. CDR3 DNA: TGTGCCAGCAGCTTGTCTTACGAGCAGTACTTC.

The V and J genes are TRBV28 and TRBJ1-2; D is uncertain. This CDR3 is 15 amino acids long. Between the trimmed V and J ends, which lost 3 bases and 3 bases, there was a span of 14 bases. Germline V gene sequence: CDR1 MDHEN, CDR2 SYDVKM. The CDR3 loop is CASSFGLDDHYGYTF. DNA for the CDR3: TGTGCCAGCAGTTTTGGACTGGATGATCACTATGGCTACACCTTC.

The chain is built from TRBV7-9 and TRBJ2-3; no clear D gene. Per germline, CDR1 SEHNR and CDR2 FQNEAQ (reference sequence). Deletions cut 5 bases from V and 1 base from J, with 7 bases between. This CDR3 is 13 amino acids long. In DNA form, the CDR3 reads TGTGCCAGCAGCCCCCAACGCACAGATACGCAGTATTTT. It encodes CASSPQRTDTQYF.

The rearrangement uses TRBV4-3 and TRBJ2-7, with 8 bases matching TRBD2. This CDR3 comprises 16 residues. Trimming took 0 bases from V and 2 from J; bases not matched to a gene: 6. Per the germline V gene, CDR1 is LGHNA and CDR2 is YSLEER. CDR3 loop: CASSQDSSGSPYEQYF. CDR3 coding DNA: TGCGCCAGCAGCCAAGATTCCAGCGGGAGCCCCTACGAGCAGTACTTC.

The rearrangement joins TRBV12-5 to TRBJ2-1; 13 bases are a match to TRBD2. Losses at the gene ends were 2 bases for V and 5 bases for J; bases not matched to a gene: 3. Per germline, CDR1 LGHNT and CDR2 FRNRAP. The CDR3 has 16 residues. CDR3 in DNA: TGTGCTAGTGGTTTGACGGGACTAGCGGGAAACAATGAGCAGTTCTTC. This translates into CASGLTGLAGNNEQFF.

The chain links TRBV27 to TRBJ1-1; D is uncertain. This CDR3 region has 16 residues. The V gene's germline CDR1 is MNHEY and CDR2 SMNVEV (reference sequence). V was pared by 3 bases and J by 1 base, with 15 bases between. This CDR3 is CASSFRPGRQNTEAFF. In DNA form, the CDR3 reads TGTGCCAGCAGTTTCCGCCCCGGACGGCAGAACACTGAAGCTTTCTTT.

This chain joins TRBV5-1 and TRBJ1-2; D is perhaps TRBD1 (5 bases). V lost 0 bases and J 4 bases, leaving 13 bases between the germline ends. Germline CDR1 reads SGHRS; CDR2 reads YFSETQ. The CDR3 has 15 residues. CDR3 region: CASSLGRGRFYGYTF. In DNA, the CDR3 is TGCGCCAGCAGCTTGGGAAGGGGACGGTTCTATGGCTACACCTTC.

A word on this clone: Distinct nucleotide sequences in the sample also encode this CDR3. CDR3 amino acids: CASSVDGGSSYEQYF. The CDR3 DNA reads as TGTGCCAGCAGCGTAGATGGGGGGAGCTCCTACGAGCAGTACTTC. This chain joins TRBV9 and TRBJ2-7, with a tentative D call TRBD2 (6 bases). Trimming stripped 0 bases from V and 0 bases from J, with 10 bases between. CDR1 and CDR2 (germline): SGDLS, YYNGEE. The CDR3 sequence is 15 residues long.

This chain links TRBV30 with TRBJ1-4; D remains unclear. The CDR3 sequence is 15 residues long. Germline assignment: CDR1 GTSNPN and CDR2 SVGIG (reference sequence). Trimming cost V 1 base and J 0 bases, with 9 bases left between them. CDR3 sequence (DNA): TGTGCCTGGAGTGCTCCGATAACAACTAATGAAAAACTGTTTTTT. Translating gives CAWSAPITTNEKLFF. Full variable domain (remainder filled in from reference TRBV30 and TRBJ1-4): SQTIHQWPATLVQPVGSPLSLECTVEGTSNPNLYWYRQAAGRGLQLLFYSVGIGQISSEVPQNLSASRPQDRQFILSSKKLLLSDSGFYLCAWSAPITTNEKLFFGSGTQLSVL.